This TCR beta chain comes out of a study of long-term antiretroviral therapy in people with HIV. Study summary: The oldest specimens predate the 2015 immediate-ART recommendation by about a decade.

Survey level was the resolution at which the v3.0 immunoSEQ assay ran. Clones were sequenced by immunoSEQ multiplex PCR, and TCRdb holds only the in-frame ones, with some missing. The sample has 20,000 to 25,000 clones, 79% seen once. This clone was seen only a few times. Antigen specificity is unknown. The CDR3 totals 15 residues. Trimming cost V 0 bases and J 5 bases, with 13 bases left between them. CDR1 MNHNY and CDR2 SVGAGI come from the germline V gene (reference sequence). Study results and caveats: Diversity rose after ART but stayed below transplant donor controls. Clones that expanded before ART (that is, prior to treatment) dominated the repertoire at all time points. CDR3 lengths in HIV samples spanned a narrower range than controls.

The sample in question was unsorted PBMCs, obtained 1.2 years after starting antiretroviral therapy. This sequence joins TRBV6-6 and TRBJ1-2; no clear D gene. This clonotype was obtained from a woman between 35 and 50 years old with HIV. CDR3 DNA: TGTGCCAGCAGTTACTCATCCCCTGCTAGGTATGGCTACACCTTC. As protein: CASSYSSPARYGYTF.